Listed below are T cell receptor beta chains from one sample, sequenced in a study of cytomegalovirus exposure and HLA in healthy donors. Here immunoSEQ multiplex PCR was the method, and the copy in TCRdb shows in-frame clones only, minus some. The sample includes under 150,000 clones, around 79% seen only once; the top ten take less than 3.5%. The sample was PBMCs. All receptors derive from a man between 35 and 55 years old in good health and CMV-seropositive. Each CDR3 is given with its conserved first and last residue. The D gene is left open where the match is weak. Size tells how often a clone was seen (once, few, many) or the class of an expanded clone, and some rows leave it out.

V gene	clone size	D gene	J gene	CDR3 length	CDR3 protein	CDR3 DNA
TRBV23-1	.	TRBD2	TRBJ2-3	20	CASSQRTSGRDSTCTDTQYF	TGCGCCAGCAGTCAACGGACTAGCGGGAGAGATTCGACGTGCACAGATACGCAGTATTTT
TRBV7-9	.	TRBD2	TRBJ2-3	18	CASSSGTSEHSSTDTQYF	TGTGCCAGCAGCTCCGGGACTAGCGAACATTCTAGCACAGATACGCAGTATTTT
TRBV6-5	few	TRBD1	TRBJ2-7	14	CASSRDRNSYEQYF	TGTGCCAGCAGTCGGGACAGAAATTCCTACGAGCAGTACTTC
TRBV7-9	.	TRBD1	TRBJ1-2	16	CASSSRTGQPNYGYTF	TGTGCCAGCAGCTCGAGGACAGGGCAGCCTAACTATGGCTACACCTTC
TRBV11-3	few	.	TRBJ1-1	13	CASSLTRSAEAFF	TGTGCCAGCAGCTTAACTCGTTCCGCTGAAGCTTTCTTT
TRBV19	.	TRBD1	TRBJ1-4	15	CASRSRQGTNEKLFF	TGTGCCAGTAGATCTCGACAGGGCACTAATGAAAAACTGTTTTTT
TRBV4-2	.	.	TRBJ1-1	13	CASSPPLNTEAFF	TGTGCCAGCAGCCCCCCTTTGAACACTGAAGCTTTCTTT
TRBV18	.	TRBD1	TRBJ2-7	15	CASSPVVTGGGEQYF	TGTGCCAGCTCACCAGTCGTGACAGGGGGCGGCGAGCAGTACTTC
TRBV6-5	.	.	TRBJ1-6	15	CASIKKGGGSGPLHF	TGTGCCAGCATCAAAAAGGGAGGGGGGTCAGGACCCCTCCACTTT
TRBV5-1	.	.	TRBJ2-1	18	CASSPDGAGVSSYNEQFF	TGCGCCAGCAGCCCGGACGGCGCAGGGGTGAGCTCCTACAATGAGCAGTTCTTC
TRBV4-3	.	.	TRBJ2-7	17	CASSQDSRPGAHYEQYF	TGCGCCAGCAGCCAAGATAGTCGTCCGGGAGCCCATTACGAGCAGTACTTC
TRBV7-7	few	TRBD1	TRBJ1-2	11	CASSLARTGNF	TGTGCCAGCAGCTTAGCGAGGACAGGGAACTTC
TRBV18	.	.	TRBJ1-1	14	CASSDGWAETEAFF	TGTGCCAGCTCAGACGGATGGGCCGAGACTGAAGCTTTCTTT
TRBV6-5	.	.	TRBJ1-1	15	CASSYSAGLNTEAFF	TGTGCCAGCAGTTACTCTGCGGGTTTGAACACTGAAGCTTTCTTT
TRBV7-8	.	TRBD1	TRBJ2-3	14	CASSGQGLPGTQYF	TGTGCCAGCAGCGGACAGGGACTTCCCGGTACGCAGTATTTT
TRBV6-1	.	TRBD1	TRBJ1-1	13	CASTRQGITEAFF	TGTGCCAGCACCCGACAGGGGATCACTGAAGCTTTCTTT
TRBV30	.	.	TRBJ2-1	15	CALLQGPKTYNEQFF	TGTGCCTTGCTGCAGGGGCCAAAAACCTACAATGAGCAGTTCTTC
TRBV2	.	.	TRBJ1-3	12	CASSEEGATIYF	TGTGCCAGCAGTGAGGAAGGGGCCACCATATATTTT
TRBV10-1	few	.	TRBJ2-7	16	CASSESPVSSSYEQYF	TGCGCCAGCAGTGAGTCCCCTGTTTCTAGCTCCTACGAGCAGTACTTC
TRBV28	.	TRBD2	TRBJ2-1	15	CASSKAGRTYNEQFF	TGTGCCAGCAGCAAAGCGGGAAGGACCTACAATGAGCAGTTCTTC
TRBV7-3	few	.	TRBJ1-2	15	CASSLTGQGIDGYTF	TGTGCCAGCAGCTTAACGGGGCAGGGTATTGATGGCTACACCTTC
TRBV28	.	TRBD1	TRBJ1-2	12	CASSFTGVGYTF	TGTGCCAGTAGTTTCACAGGGGTCGGCTACACCTTC
TRBV7-8	.	.	TRBJ2-6	19	CASSIRGAGVGSGANVLTF	TGTGCCAGCAGCATCCGCGGAGCAGGGGTCGGCTCTGGGGCCAACGTCCTGACTTTC
TRBV7-2	.	TRBD1	TRBJ2-7	12	CASSTGAYEQYF	TGTGCCAGCTCGACAGGGGCCTACGAGCAGTACTTC
TRBV5-1	.	.	TRBJ2-2	16	CASSLAGLTNTGELFF	TGCGCCAGCAGCTTGGCCGGACTGACGAACACCGGGGAGCTGTTTTTT
TRBV11-3	.	.	TRBJ2-1	13	CASSLEGGVGQFF	TGTGCCAGCAGCTTAGAGGGGGGAGTCGGGCAGTTCTTC
TRBV28	.	TRBD1	TRBJ2-7	15	CASSSPTGGHYEQYF	TGTGCCAGCAGTTCGCCGACAGGGGGCCACTACGAGCAGTACTTC
TRBV5-1	.	TRBD1	TRBJ1-4	13	CASSLSVGTGRFF	TGCGCCAGCAGCTTGAGCGTTGGGACAGGACGCTTTTTT
TRBV6-1	.	TRBD1	TRBJ2-7	14	CASYRGQSYYEQYF	TGTGCCAGTTACAGGGGGCAGTCCTACTACGAGCAGTACTTC